A single sample gave rise to the 26 T cell receptor beta chains below, sequenced in a study of cytomegalovirus exposure and HLA in healthy donors. It was with 60 Vbeta and 13 Jbeta primers that the PCR ran. Profiled with immunoSEQ multiplex PCR; TCRdb holds only in-frame clones, not every one. The sample lists about 130,000 clones; more than 60% were seen once. The sample was PBMCs. The receptors shown here come from a woman aged 35 to 49 in good health and CMV-seropositive.

The CDR3 DNA is TGTGCCAGCAGGACGGGGGGACACAATGAAAAACTGTTTTTT. This sequence encodes CASRTGGHNEKLFF. This chain joins TRBV28 and TRBJ1-4; maybe TRBD1 (6 bases). The CDR3 covers 14 residues. CDR1 and CDR2 from the germline V gene are MDHEN and SYDVKM. V lost 6 bases to trimming and J lost 5 bases, with 13 bases between them.

This rearrangement joins TRBV30 to TRBJ1-2; a weak D match, TRBD1 (5 bases). The CDR3 contains 13 residues. CDR1 is GTSNPN, CDR2 SVGIG, per germline (reference sequence). V dropped 5 bases and J dropped 4 bases, with 14 bases sitting between them. CDR3 region: CAWGGVFSYGYTF. The CDR3 DNA is TGTGCCTGGGGAGGGGTTTTCAGCTATGGCTACACCTTC.

This sequence joins TRBV5-4 and TRBJ2-2, with TRBD1 identical over 7 bases. Germline-derived CDR1 and CDR2 are SGHNT and YYREEE (reference sequence). V shed 4 bases, J shed 4 bases, and the junction held 13 bases outside the gene matches. This CDR3 spans 17 amino acids. CDR3: CASSPTYDRVSTGELFF. In DNA, the CDR3 is TGTGCCAGCAGCCCGACTTACGACAGGGTGTCCACCGGGGAGCTGTTTTTT.

Only a few counts were recorded for this clone. The CDR3 region has the DNA TGCGCCAGCAGCTTGGCGGGTTCTCGGCAGGGTGGAAACACCATATATTTT. This gives the protein CASSLAGSRQGGNTIYF. The chain combines TRBV5-1 with TRBJ1-3, with a tentative D call TRBD1 (5 bases). Germline lookup yields CDR1 SGHRS and CDR2 YFSETQ. Trimming removed 0 bases from V and 3 bases from J, with 16 bases in between. The CDR3 spans 17 residues.

The gene calls are TRBV2 and TRBJ1-6; 7 bases agree with TRBD1. The J segment lost 5 bases and the V segment lost 6 bases, leaving 7 bases of the junction unmatched. This CDR3 contains 15 residues. In germline, CDR1 is SNHLY, CDR2 FYNNEI. This CDR3 reads CASRGYRGDNSPLHF. The CDR3 DNA reads as TGTGCCAGCAGGGGATACAGGGGTGATAATTCACCCCTCCACTTT.

This chain uses TRBV5-4 with TRBJ2-4; 11 bases are a match to TRBD1. The V gene's germline CDR1 is SGHNT and CDR2 YYREEE (reference sequence). V lost 3 bases and J lost 5; bases outside the gene matches: 13. The length of the CDR3 is 18 residues. Here the CDR3 DNA reads TGTGCCAGCAGCTACGGACAGGGGGCAGCAGGGGGTCAAAACATTCAGTACTTC. Amino acids: CASSYGQGAAGGQNIQYF.

The gene calls are TRBV2 and TRBJ2-7, with 15 bases identical to TRBD2. The V and J ends lost 4 bases and 4 bases, in that order; junction bases with no gene match: 8. Germline CDR1 SNHLY, CDR2 FYNNEI. The CDR3 runs to 17 residues. CDR3 coding DNA: TGTGCCAGCAGTGTAATGGGACTAGCGGGGGGAGGGTACGAGCAGTACTTC. Protein product: CASSVMGLAGGGYEQYF.

The chain recombines TRBV6-1 with TRBJ2-5, with D unclear. Trimming pared 3 bases from V and 0 bases from J, leaving 14 bases between. This CDR3 has 16 residues. Germline lookup yields CDR1 MNHNS and CDR2 SASEGT. The CDR3 sequence: CASSDVPPGYQETQYF. The CDR3 nucleotides read TGTGCCAGCAGTGACGTTCCGCCAGGCTACCAAGAGACCCAGTACTTC.

With regard to this clone: At one end, the junction sequence differs from germline, possibly due to a read error. The chain carries TRBV18 and TRBJ1-4; 10 bases align to TRBD1. Germline V gene sequence: CDR1 KGHSH, CDR2 LQKENI. This CDR3 has 12 residues. The CDR3 nucleotides read TGTGCCAGCTCACAACAAATGGGACAGGGGTCCTTT. This translates into CASSQQMGQGSF. Combining the CDR3 with reference TRBV18 and TRBJ1-4 gives the whole variable domain NAGVMQNPRHLVRRRGQEARLRCSPMKGHSHVYWYRQLPEEGLKFMVYLQKENIIDESGMPKERFSAEFPKEGPSILRIQQVVRGDSAAYFCASSQQMGQGSFGSGTQLSVL.

The rearrangement uses TRBV5-1 and TRBJ1-2, with TRBD1 matching 9 bases. This CDR3 is 16 amino acids long. The J segment lost 8 bases and the V segment lost 0 bases, leaving 11 bases of the junction unmatched. Germline CDR1 SGHRS, CDR2 YFSETQ. The CDR3 region has the DNA TGCGCCAGCAGCTTGGCCGGCCCCACAGGGGGCGGAGGCTACACCTTC. Its protein is CASSLAGPTGGGGYTF.

The chain couples TRBV5-1 to TRBJ2-3, with D possibly being TRBD2 (6 bases). From germline, CDR1 is SGHRS and CDR2 YFSETQ. This CDR3 has 20 amino acids. V was pared by 0 bases and J by 0 bases, with 23 bases between. This CDR3 is CASSLGLIAAYLTSTDTQYF. DNA of the CDR3: TGCGCCAGCAGCTTGGGATTAATAGCGGCTTACCTTACTAGCACAGATACGCAGTATTTT. The full variable domain, in which reference TRBV5-1 and TRBJ2-3 provide the parts outside the CDR3, is KAGVTQTPRYLIKTRGQQVTLSCSPISGHRSVSWYQQTPGQGLQFLFEYFSETQRNKGNFPGRFSGRQFSNSRSEMNVSTLELGDSALYLCASSLGLIAAYLTSTDTQYFGPGTRLTVL.

The chain has TRBV19 and TRBJ1-1; weak D call: TRBD1 (5 bases). V gave up 1 base and J gave up 2 bases, with 14 bases separating them. Germline CDR1 and CDR2: LNHDA and SQIVND (reference sequence). CDR3 size: 16 residues. The CDR3 sequence: CASSIGQRTLNTEAFF. CDR3 in DNA: TGTGCCAGTAGTATAGGACAACGGACACTCAACACTGAAGCTTTCTTT.

The chain joins TRBV28 to TRBJ1-1, with D unclear. The CDR3 has 14 residues. Germline CDR1 is MDHEN and CDR2 is SYDVKM. Trimming pared 5 bases from V and 3 bases from J, leaving 13 bases between. The CDR3: CASSLRAGYTEAFF. DNA of the CDR3: TGTGCCAGCAGTCTAAGGGCGGGGTACACTGAAGCTTTCTTT.

The rearrangement uses TRBV5-1 and TRBJ1-4; 9 positions match TRBD1. V dropped 0 bases and J dropped 3; count of bases not matched to a gene: 6. Germline V gene sequence: CDR1 SGHRS, CDR2 YFSETQ. CDR3 length equals 17 residues. The CDR3 DNA reads as TGCGCCAGCAGCTTGGAGGGACAGGGAGGATCTAATGAAAAACTGTTTTTT. Translated, it gives CASSLEGQGGSNEKLFF. The whole variable domain, filled in from reference TRBV5-1 and TRBJ1-4, reads KAGVTQTPRYLIKTRGQQVTLSCSPISGHRSVSWYQQTPGQGLQFLFEYFSETQRNKGNFPGRFSGRQFSNSRSEMNVSTLELGDSALYLCASSLEGQGGSNEKLFFGSGTQLSVL.

The chain uses TRBV19 and TRBJ1-5, with 8 bases fitting TRBD1. Unmatched junction bases numbered 3, after V lost 3 bases and J lost 2 bases. This CDR3 is built from 15 residues. Per germline, CDR1 LNHDA and CDR2 SQIVND (reference sequence). The CDR3 DNA reads TGTGCCAGTAGTATTACAGGGGGGGGCAATCAGCCCCAGCATTTT. Translated: CASSITGGGNQPQHF.

The rearrangement uses TRBV28 and TRBJ2-5, with TRBD2 identical over 7 bases. The end of the DNA aligns better with TRBJ2-7, so the J call may be wrong. This CDR3 is 17 amino acids long. Germline lookup yields CDR1 MDHEN and CDR2 SYDVKM. The chain's CDR3 is CASSLYTWGGVRYEQYF. CDR3 bases: TGTGCCAGCAGTTTATATACCTGGGGAGGGGTGCGGTACGAGCAGTACTTC.

The chain uses TRBV6-5 and TRBJ2-5; 8 nucleotides align to TRBD2. The assigned J gene may be wrong: the sequence end matches TRBJ2-7 better. The CDR3 consists of 16 residues. Germline-derived CDR1 and CDR2 are MNHEY and SVGAGI. This CDR3 reads CASSYSGREGPYEQYF. CDR3 nucleotides: TGTGCCAGCAGTTACTCCGGGAGGGAGGGCCCCTACGAGCAGTACTTC.

This clone was detected only a few times. The chain uses TRBV5-1 and TRBJ1-4; D might be TRBD1 (6 bases). The ends were cut back, 0 bases at V and 5 bases at J, with 11 bases in the middle. Germline CDR1 and CDR2: SGHRS and YFSETQ. The CDR3 totals 15 residues. DNA for the CDR3: TGCGCCAGCAGCTTGGAAGGGGGGGGAAATGAAAAACTGTTTTTT. Amino acids: CASSLEGGGNEKLFF.

This sequence joins TRBV7-3 and TRBJ1-1, with D uncertain. CDR1 and CDR2 from the germline V gene are SGHTA and FQGTGA. The CDR3 has 15 amino acids. Trimming stripped 5 bases from V and 0 bases from J, with 13 bases between. CDR3 nucleotides: TGTGCCAGCAGCGCAAACGGTCGAATGAACACTGAAGCTTTCTTT. This gives the protein CASSANGRMNTEAFF.

CDR3 protein: CASSLYPNQGREEFF. The CDR3 DNA reads TGTGCCAGCAGTTTATACCCGAACCAGGGGAGAGAGGAGTTCTTC. V is TRBV28 and J is TRBJ2-1; maybe TRBD1 (6 bases). Per the germline V gene, CDR1 is MDHEN and CDR2 is SYDVKM. V dropped 1 base and J dropped 14 bases, with 21 bases sitting between them. CDR3 length: 15 residues.

This chain uses TRBV28 with TRBJ2-7; 11 positions agree with TRBD2. Germline loops: CDR1 MDHEN, CDR2 SYDVKM. Trimming took 4 bases from V and 2 from J; bases not matched to a gene: 4. The CDR3 runs to 15 residues. The CDR3 coding sequence is TGTGCCAGCAGTTCAGGGACTAGCGGTACCTACGAGCAGTACTTC. It is translated as CASSSGTSGTYEQYF. Filled out from reference TRBV28 and TRBJ2-7, the complete variable domain reads DVKVTQSSRYLVKRTGEKVFLECVQDMDHENMFWYRQDPGLGLRLIYFSYDVKMKEKGDIPEGYSVSREKKERFSLILESASTNQTSMYLCASSSGTSGTYEQYFGPGTRLTVT.

This clone was seen only a few times. In DNA form, the CDR3 reads TGCAGTGCTAGATTTGGGCAGAGACAGTTCTTC. It encodes CSARFGQRQFF. The chain employs TRBV20-1 and TRBJ2-1; no firm D call. Germline assignment: CDR1 DFQATT and CDR2 SNEGSKA (reference sequence). The CDR3 spans 11 residues. V dropped 2 bases and J dropped 13 bases, with 12 bases sitting between them.

The table lists this clone with a few counts. This sequence joins TRBV7-9 and TRBJ1-6; D unresolved. V dropped 5 bases and J dropped 8 bases, with 13 bases sitting between them. The CDR3 extends over 14 amino acids. Germline assignment: CDR1 SEHNR and CDR2 FQNEAQ (reference sequence). As DNA, the CDR3 is TGTGCCAGCAGCCCAACGCGCACCGATTCACCCCTCCACTTT. It is translated as CASSPTRTDSPLHF.

A word on this clone: One end of the junction is discordant with germline, which a read error may explain. The rearrangement joins TRBV7-9 to TRBJ2-7; 11 bases match TRBD1. Germline V gene sequence: CDR1 SEHNR, CDR2 FQNEAQ (reference sequence). The CDR3 loop spans 15 amino acids. The CDR3 reads CSSSLSGTGGREQYF. The CDR3 DNA reads TGTTCCAGCAGCCTCTCCGGGACAGGGGGGCGCGAGCAGTACTTC.

The J gene is TRBJ2-5, the V gene TRBV20-1, with D possibly being TRBD2 (6 bases). This CDR3 is 10 amino acids long. Germline V gives CDR1 DFQATT, CDR2 SNEGSKA (reference sequence). In DNA, the CDR3 is TGCAGCTTGGGGAGGGAGACCCAGTACTTC. It specifies CSLGRETQYF.

The chain combines TRBV28 with TRBJ1-1, with 8 bases fitting TRBD1. Trimming removed 5 bases from V and 4 bases from J; junction bases left unmatched: 9. The CDR3 runs 15 residues. CDR1 and CDR2 from the germline V gene are MDHEN and SYDVKM. Written as DNA, the CDR3 is TGTGCCAGCAGTAAAAACAGGGGGGTGGGCACTGAAGCTTTCTTT. Its translation is CASSKNRGVGTEAFF. Full variable domain (missing parts from reference TRBV28 and TRBJ1-1): DVKVTQSSRYLVKRTGEKVFLECVQDMDHENMFWYRQDPGLGLRLIYFSYDVKMKEKGDIPEGYSVSREKKERFSLILESASTNQTSMYLCASSKNRGVGTEAFFGQGTRLTVV.